These 13 T cell receptor beta chains share one sample of origin, sequenced in a study of metastatic and nonmetastatic thyroid tumors. Using MiXCR, TCRdb reanalyzed the PCR reads. In the table there are about 47,000 clones, roughly a quarter of which are singletons. Nobody among the patients had been given any treatment before thyroid surgery. Sequences were obtained from blood. The origin of the receptors is a male donor with papillary thyroid cancer or a benign thyroid nodule (not recorded which). Some clones in this sample may be carry-over from other donors' samples.

The chain joins TRBV6-1 to TRBJ1-3; 9 bases are shared with TRBD1. V lost 8 bases, J lost 2 bases, and 10 bases stayed unmatched. This CDR3 is 16 amino acids long. Germline V gene data show CDR1 as MNHNS and CDR2 as SASEGT. The CDR3 spells CASSLGTGSTGNTIYF. The CDR3 DNA sequence: TGTGCCAGCTCCTTGGGGACAGGGTCGACTGGAAACACCATATATTTT.

This clone was observed many times. V gene TRBV10-3 combines with J gene TRBJ2-7; weak D call: TRBD2 (7 bases). The CDR3 has 14 residues. The germline V and J ends were trimmed by 10 bases and 1 base, with 17 bases remaining between them. Germline CDR1 reads ENHRY; CDR2 reads SYGVKD. CDR3 bases: TGTGCCACAAAGGGGGGGCGGCAGTCCTACGAGCAGTACTTC. Translated: CATKGGRQSYEQYF.

This clone has just a few counts. The CDR3 DNA follows: TGTGCCAGCAGGACAAGACAGGCGAATTCACCCCTCCACTTT. As protein: CASRTRQANSPLHF. V usage is TRBV27 and J usage is TRBJ1-6, with D possibly being TRBD1 (6 bases). Per germline, CDR1 MNHEY and CDR2 SMNVEV (reference sequence). V was pared by 6 bases and J by 7 bases, with 13 bases between. The CDR3 has 14 amino acids.

J is TRBJ2-1 and V is TRBV6-2 or TRBV6-3; TRBD2 agrees at 9 bases. Germline assignment: CDR1 MNHEY and CDR2 SVGEGT. The CDR3 has 15 residues. V shed 5 bases and J 9 bases; nucleotides not matched to a gene: 11. The CDR3 nucleotides read TGTGCCAGCAGTACCCCTCTAGCGGGAAGGGCTGAGCAGTTCTTC. Its translation is CASSTPLAGRAEQFF.

The rearrangement joins TRBV12-5 to TRBJ2-5, with 8 nucleotides matching TRBD2. V shed 2 bases, J shed 5 bases, and the junction held 4 bases outside the gene matches. CDR1 is LGHNT and CDR2 is FRNRAP in the germline V gene. The CDR3 has 14 amino acids. The CDR3 loop reads CASGLQAGVETQYF. CDR3 bases: TGTGCTAGTGGTTTGCAAGCGGGAGTTGAGACCCAGTACTTC. Full variable domain (missing parts from reference TRBV12-5 and TRBJ2-5): DARVTQTPRHKVTEMGQEVTMRCQPILGHNTVFWYRQTMMQGLELLAYFRNRAPLDDSGMPKDRFSAEMPDATLATLKIQPSEPRDSAVYFCASGLQAGVETQYFGPGTRLLVL.

This clone was recorded a few times. The J gene is TRBJ1-5, the V gene TRBV20-1, with 7 bases fitting TRBD1. The J segment lost 1 base and the V segment lost 3 bases, leaving 6 bases of the junction unmatched. The CDR3 extends over 15 amino acids. Germline V gene sequence: CDR1 DFQATT, CDR2 SNEGSKA (reference sequence). DNA for the CDR3: TGCAGTGCTAGTCGGTTGGGACAGAGCAATCAGCCCCAGCATTTT. Protein sequence: CSASRLGQSNQPQHF.

This clone was found many times. The J gene is TRBJ2-1, the V gene TRBV20-1; D is ambiguous. Germline V gives CDR1 DFQATT, CDR2 SNEGSKA (reference sequence). V dropped 6 bases and J dropped 7 bases, with 13 bases sitting between them. The CDR3 covers 12 residues. In DNA, the CDR3 is TGCAGTGCCAACTCCCCTGGGAATGAGCAGTTCTTC. Residues: CSANSPGNEQFF.

Comment on this clone: In this CDR3 the conserved last residue, phenylalanine or tryptophan, is missing, so a read error is likely. The chain is built from TRBV19 and TRBJ2-3; a possible D gene is TRBD1 (5 bases). The length of the CDR3 is 16 residues. Trimming removed 4 bases from V and 2 bases from J, with 16 bases in between. Germline CDR1 is LNHDA and CDR2 is SQIVND (reference sequence). The CDR3 DNA sequence: TGTGCCAGTAGTACCTCACCCTCAGGGCTCACAGATACGCAGTATTCT. Encoded protein: CASSTSPSGLTDTQYS.

This clone was recorded a few times. Given a much more abundant clone one base away, this may be a read error. Lacking the conserved final phenylalanine or tryptophan, this CDR3 likely reflects a read error. The rearrangement joins TRBV5-1 to TRBJ2-5, with D hard to call. This CDR3 comprises 12 residues. Germline assignment: CDR1 SGHRS and CDR2 YFSETQ. Trimming cost V 2 bases and J 0 bases, with 2 bases left between them. The CDR3 nucleotides are TGCGCCAGCAGCTTCGACCAAGAGACCCAGTACCTC. It encodes CASSFDQETQYL.

This clone was counted at least ten times. V is TRBV5-1 and J is TRBJ2-3; D is perhaps TRBD1 (8 bases). Germline CDR1 reads SGHRS; CDR2 reads YFSETQ. Trimming removed 0 bases at V and 2 bases at J, with 19 bases between. This CDR3 is 18 amino acids long. CDR3: CASSLAEQGGYFTDTQYF. DNA for the CDR3: TGCGCCAGCAGCTTGGCTGAACAGGGGGGGTACTTCACAGATACGCAGTATTTT.

This clone was seen ten or more times. V gene TRBV3-1 combines with J gene TRBJ1-1; D gene unclear. V was cut by 4 bases and J by 0 bases, with 9 bases left in between. There are 14 residues in the CDR3. CDR1 and CDR2 (germline): LGHDT, YNNKEL (reference sequence). CDR3 region: CASSRQEMNTEAFF. CDR3 DNA sequence: TGTGCCAGCAGCCGTCAGGAAATGAACACTGAAGCTTTCTTT.

This clone was recorded many times. The chain has TRBV20-1 and TRBJ1-6; D may be TRBD1 (6 bases). CDR1 DFQATT and CDR2 SNEGSKA come from the germline V gene (reference sequence). Trimming took 6 bases from V and 7 from J, leaving 16 bases between them. The CDR3 has 14 amino acids. The DNA for the CDR3 is TGCAGTGCAGGGGGTCAGGGGACAAATTCACCCCTCCACTTT. It is translated as CSAGGQGTNSPLHF.

The CDR3 region has the DNA TGTGCCAGCAGTGAAGTGGAACAGGGGTGGGTCACTGAAGCTTTCTTT. This sequence encodes CASSEVEQGWVTEAFF. The V call is TRBV6-1, the J call TRBJ1-1, with TRBD1 matching over 7 bases. The CDR3 runs 16 residues. The germline gives CDR1 MNHNS, CDR2 SASEGT. The V segment lost 1 base and the J segment 4 bases; nucleotides outside the gene matches: 9.